The TCR beta chain under discussion was sequenced for a study of blood T cell repertoires in COVID-19. Study background: Samples came from the United States, Italy and Spain, spanning acute and convalescent COVID-19. T cells, B-cell-depleted T cells, or PBMCs provided the cDNA or gDNA that served as material.

The germline gives CDR1 LNHNV, CDR2 YYDKDF (reference sequence). The CDR3 has 15 amino acids. With V trimmed by 2 bases and J by 3 bases, 3 bases remained unmatched. This clone showed up just once. In the original analysis: Reference gene primer amplification gave nucleated cell count estimates. Generated by immunoSEQ multiplex PCR, the TCRdb table keeps only in-frame clones and is missing some. Clone size and the V and J calls come from that table; the DNA yielded D and trimming. The table records 140,000 to 150,000 clones, about four fifths of them present only once. The sequence derives from a human donor in a cohort sampled during active COVID-19. The chain is built from TRBV15 and TRBJ1-4; 7 nucleotides line up with TRBD1. The sequenced sample was peripheral blood. CDR3 nucleotides: TGTGCCACCAGCAGATCACAGGGGTCTAATGAAAAACTGTTTTTT. Translating it yields CATSRSQGSNEKLFF.